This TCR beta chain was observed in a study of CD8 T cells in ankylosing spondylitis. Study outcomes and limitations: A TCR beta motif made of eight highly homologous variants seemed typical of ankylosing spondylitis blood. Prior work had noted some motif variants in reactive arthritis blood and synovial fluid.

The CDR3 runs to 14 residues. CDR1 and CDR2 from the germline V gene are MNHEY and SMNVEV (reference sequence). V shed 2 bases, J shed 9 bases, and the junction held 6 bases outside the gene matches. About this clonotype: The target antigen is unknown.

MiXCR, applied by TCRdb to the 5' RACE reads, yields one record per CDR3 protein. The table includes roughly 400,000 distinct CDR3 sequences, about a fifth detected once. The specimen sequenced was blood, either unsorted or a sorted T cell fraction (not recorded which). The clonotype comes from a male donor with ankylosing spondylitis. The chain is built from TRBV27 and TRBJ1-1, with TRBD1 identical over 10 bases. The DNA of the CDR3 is TGTGCCAGCAGTTTAAGGGGGACAGGGGAACAAGCTTTCTTT. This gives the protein CASSLRGTGEQAFF.